The 32 T cell receptor beta chains presented below share a single source sample, sequenced in a study of vaccination effects on CD4 cells after COVID-19. The method was immunoSEQ multiplex PCR; TCRdb's version includes in-frame clones alone and lacks a portion of them. The sample lists roughly 48,000 clones, around 63% occurring once. CD4+ T cell isolation took place after 10 days of culture. No antigens are known for them. This material consisted of CD4+ T cells from PBMCs cultured without peptide, taken before COVID-19 vaccination. The receptors were sampled from a human donor who received a COVID-19 vaccine.

This clone showed up just a few times. The chain employs TRBV19 and TRBJ1-6; TRBD1 agrees at 7 bases. V was pared by 5 bases and J by 10 bases, with 14 bases of the junction left unmatched. Looked up from germline, CDR1 is LNHDA and CDR2 is SQIVND (reference sequence). CDR3 length: 16 residues. CDR3 nucleotides: TGTGCCAGTAGTCTCCGGCGGGACAGCCCAGGGTCACCCCTCCACTTT. Translating gives CASSLRRDSPGSPLHF.

The chain couples TRBV28 to TRBJ2-3; no clear D gene. The CDR3 extends over 11 amino acids. Germline assignment: CDR1 MDHEN and CDR2 SYDVKM. Between the trimmed V and J ends, which lost 4 bases and 6 bases, there was a span of 5 bases. Written as DNA, the CDR3 is TGTGCCAGCAGTTCCCCTGATACGCAGTATTTT. Its translation is CASSSPDTQYF.

The chain is built from TRBV7-3 and TRBJ2-1, with TRBD1 as a possible D gene (5 bases). CDR1 is SGHTA and CDR2 is FQGTGA in the germline V gene. The CDR3 runs 14 residues. V lost 5 bases and J lost 4, with 12 bases in between. The CDR3 spells CASSLTDKYNEQFF. Here the CDR3 DNA reads TGTGCCAGCAGCCTGACGGACAAATACAATGAGCAGTTCTTC.

V and J are TRBV19 and TRBJ1-2; 9 bases agree with TRBD1. Germline V gene lookup returns CDR1 LNHDA and CDR2 SQIVND (reference sequence). V gave up 7 bases and J gave up 7 bases; unmatched junction bases: 13. This CDR3 is 15 amino acids long. Here the CDR3 reads CASTRPGTGFAGYTF. The CDR3 DNA reads as TGTGCCAGTACCAGACCCGGGACAGGGTTCGCTGGCTACACCTTC. Combining the CDR3 with reference TRBV19 and TRBJ1-2 gives the whole variable domain DGGITQSPKYLFRKEGQNVTLSCEQNLNHDAMYWYRQDPGQGLRLIYYSQIVNDFQKGDIAEGYSVSREKKESFPLTVTSAQKNPTAFYLCASTRPGTGFAGYTFGSGTRLTVV.

This sequence joins TRBV29-1 and TRBJ2-2, with 12 bases matching TRBD1. The V gene's germline CDR1 is SQVTM and CDR2 ANQGSEA. V trimming: 5 bases; J trimming: 4 bases; junction bases outside the gene matches: 5. The CDR3 extends over 15 amino acids. CDR3 DNA: TGCAGCGTTCGGGGGACAGGGGGCGGCACCGGGGAGCTGTTTTTT. It encodes CSVRGTGGGTGELFF.

The J gene is TRBJ2-4, the V gene TRBV4-1; unclear D gene. Germline-derived CDR1 and CDR2 are MGHRA and YSYEKL. This CDR3 is built from 15 residues. The V gene lost 1 base and the J gene lost 0 bases, with 7 bases spanning the gap. CDR3 bases: TGCGCCAGCAGCCAAGTCGTGATAGCCAAAAACATTCAGTACTTC. Its translation: CASSQVVIAKNIQYF.

V is TRBV28 and J is TRBJ2-1; the D gene is possibly TRBD2 (5 bases). Trimming shortened V by 7 bases and J by 5 bases, and 18 bases separated the two germline ends. The CDR3 has 15 residues. CDR1 and CDR2 (germline): MDHEN, SYDVKM. The CDR3 sequence: CASTPAGLMNNEQFF. The CDR3 DNA reads as TGTGCCAGCACCCCGGCGGGTCTAATGAACAATGAGCAGTTCTTC.

The CDR3 sequence is CASKAGQGTPDTQYF. The CDR3 nucleotides are TGTGCCAGCAAGGCTGGACAGGGGACCCCAGATACGCAGTATTTT. The chain carries TRBV5-4 and TRBJ2-3; TRBD1 agrees at 9 bases. The ends lost 6 bases at V and 4 bases at J; junction bases unmatched: 9. The germline CDR1 and CDR2 sequences are SGHNT and YYREEE (reference sequence). CDR3 length: 15 residues.

This clone was detected a few times. This chain links TRBV19 with TRBJ1-6; D gene uncertain. The V gene lost 9 bases and the J gene lost 10 bases, with 16 bases spanning the gap. In germline, CDR1 is LNHDA, CDR2 SQIVND (reference sequence). This CDR3 comprises 13 residues. CDR3 DNA: TGTGCCAGCTCGGAAGCCCTGAGGTCACCCCTCCACTTT. Amino acid sequence: CASSEALRSPLHF.

CDR3 amino acids: CASSATGGPMNTGELFF. In DNA, the CDR3 is TGTGCCAGCAGTGCAACAGGGGGACCTATGAACACCGGGGAGCTGTTTTTT. The chain couples TRBV9 to TRBJ2-2; TRBD1 matches 8 bases. With 5 bases clipped from V and 1 base from J, the junction kept 10 bases outside the gene matches. The CDR3 runs to 17 residues. In germline, CDR1 is SGDLS, CDR2 YYNGEE.

V gene TRBV1 combines with J gene TRBJ2-1; the table's TRBD2 call for D was not verified on the DNA. TRBV1 is tagged as a pseudogene. The CDR3 consists of 17 residues. CDR3 amino acids: CTSSHVGGTSGYNEQFF. The CDR3, as DNA: TGCACCAGCAGCCATGTAGGAGGGACTAGCGGCTACAATGAGCAGTTCTTC.

This clone has just one count. The V gene is TRBV5-1, the J gene TRBJ2-7; 7 bases are a match to TRBD1. Trimming removed 4 bases from V and 0 bases from J; junction bases left unmatched: 7. The germline gives CDR1 SGHRS, CDR2 YFSETQ. This CDR3 spans 15 amino acids. The CDR3 spells CASSQTGTASYEQYF. The CDR3 coding sequence is TGCGCCAGCAGCCAGACCGGGACAGCCTCCTACGAGCAGTACTTC.

This clone was recorded a few times. The V and J genes are TRBV20-1 and TRBJ1-2; 7 positions match TRBD1. V shed 3 bases, J shed 2 bases, and the junction held 3 bases outside the gene matches. CDR1 is DFQATT and CDR2 is SNEGSKA in the germline V gene (reference sequence). There are 13 residues in the CDR3. CDR3 coding DNA: TGCAGTGCTAGTTCACAGGGGAACTATGGCTACACCTTC. Amino acid sequence: CSASSQGNYGYTF.

This clone has just a few counts. The CDR3 DNA is TGCGCCAGCAGCCAAGTAGACTTGGCTTCCTACGAGCAGTACTTC. The encoded protein is CASSQVDLASYEQYF. The rearrangement uses TRBV4-1 and TRBJ2-7; D gene unclear. In germline, CDR1 is MGHRA, CDR2 YSYEKL. V was shortened by 1 base and J by 1 base, with 11 bases between the two germline ends. CDR3 size: 15 residues.

This clone was found a few times. The chain has TRBV4-2 and TRBJ1-2; D possibly corresponds to TRBD1 (6 bases). Germline assignment: CDR1 LGHNA and CDR2 YNFKEQ. The germline V and J ends were trimmed by 4 bases and 5 bases, with 20 bases remaining between them. CDR3 length: 16 amino acids. The CDR3 DNA reads as TGTGCCAGCAGCCCTAGAGCAGGGGCGGCGGGATATGGCTACACCTTC. It is translated as CASSPRAGAAGYGYTF.

The J gene is TRBJ2-5, the V gene TRBV11-2; TRBD1 aligns across 9 bases. CDR1 and CDR2 (germline): SGHAT, FQNNGV. Trimming removed 5 bases from V and 7 bases from J; junction bases left unmatched: 8. This CDR3 spans 14 amino acids. CDR3 sequence: CASSRPGQGMTQYF. CDR3 DNA sequence: TGTGCCAGCAGCCGCCCGGGACAGGGCATGACCCAGTACTTC.

V usage is TRBV4-2 and J usage is TRBJ2-7; 7 nucleotides line up with TRBD1. Germline lookup yields CDR1 LGHNA and CDR2 YNFKEQ. V shed 0 bases, J shed 4 bases, and the junction held 9 bases outside the gene matches. CDR3 size: 16 residues. CDR3 coding DNA: TGTGCCAGCAGCCAAGATCCGTCCGGCAGGGGGTACGAGCAGTACTTC. This sequence encodes CASSQDPSGRGYEQYF.

V usage is TRBV7-2 and J usage is TRBJ2-7; 11 bases map to TRBD1. CDR1 and CDR2 from the germline V gene are SGHTA and FQGNSA. The CDR3 is 14 amino acids. The junction had 5 bases not matched to a gene; V was cut back by 4 bases and J by 6 bases. The CDR3 bases are TGTGCCAGCAGCTGGAGTGGGACAGGGGGCGAGCAGTACTTC. Amino acid sequence: CASSWSGTGGEQYF.

This clone was seen only a few times. V is TRBV2 and J is TRBJ1-2, with TRBD1 as a possible D gene (6 bases). The CDR3 runs to 14 residues. Trimming took 6 bases from V and 4 from J, leaving 15 bases between them. Germline CDR1 SNHLY, CDR2 FYNNEI. The CDR3 coding sequence is TGTGCCAGCAGGACTGGGACATCCGGCTATGGCTACACCTTC. Translation gives CASRTGTSGYGYTF.

The V and J genes are TRBV6-5 and TRBJ1-2, with no clear D. The ends were cut back, 4 bases at V and 7 bases at J, with 13 bases in the middle. Germline CDR1 and CDR2: MNHEY and SVGAGI. The CDR3 is 13 residues long. CDR3 sequence (DNA): TGTGCCAGCAGTTTTCCGGGTATTGGTGGCTACACCTTC. Translated: CASSFPGIGGYTF.

J is TRBJ1-2 and V is TRBV3-1 (or the pseudogene TRBV3-2); 10 bases map to TRBD1. Germline values: CDR1 LGHDT, CDR2 YNNKEL (reference sequence). The CDR3 has 15 amino acids. With 4 bases clipped from V and 0 bases from J, the junction kept 2 bases outside the gene matches. This CDR3 reads CASSRGQGTNYGYTF. As DNA, the CDR3 is TGTGCCAGCAGCCGGGGACAGGGGACTAACTATGGCTACACCTTC.

V gene TRBV7-9 combines with J gene TRBJ2-2, with TRBD2 identical over 10 bases. The CDR3 spans 17 residues. Germline values: CDR1 SEHNR, CDR2 FQNEAQ (reference sequence). With V trimmed by 6 bases and J by 7 bases, 14 bases remained unmatched. This CDR3 reads CASRAGQREGRGGELFF. CDR3 coding DNA: TGTGCCAGCAGGGCGGGCCAGCGGGAGGGCCGCGGCGGGGAGCTGTTTTTT. Variable domain in full (rest from reference TRBV7-9 and TRBJ2-2): DTGVSQNPRHKITKRGQNVTFRCDPISEHNRLYWYRQTLGQGPEFLTYFQNEAQLEKSRLLSDRFSAERPKGSFSTLEIQRTEQGDSAMYLCASRAGQREGRGGELFFGEGSRLTVL.

The chain has TRBV15 and TRBJ2-1; TRBD1 matches at 7 bases. V trimming: 5 bases; J trimming: 7 bases; junction bases outside the gene matches: 8. The CDR3 has 14 amino acids. Germline lookup yields CDR1 LNHNV and CDR2 YYDKDF (reference sequence). DNA of the CDR3: TGTGCCACCAGCCCGCGACAGGGCAGGAATGAGCAGTTCTTC. It translates to CATSPRQGRNEQFF.

This clone appeared a few times. The rearrangement joins TRBV6-6 to TRBJ1-2; no firm D call. Trimming left V 6 bases short and J 8 bases short, with 16 bases between. Germline V lookup: CDR1 MNHNY, CDR2 SVGAGI (reference sequence). This CDR3 region has 13 residues. This CDR3 is CASSHSYTEGYTF. CDR3 bases: TGTGCCAGCAGCCACTCATACACGGAGGGCTACACCTTC.

The V gene is TRBV30, the J gene TRBJ1-1; D is unclear. The CDR3 has 14 residues. The ends were cut back, 3 bases at V and 1 base at J, with 12 bases in the middle. CDR1 GTSNPN and CDR2 SVGIG come from the germline V gene (reference sequence). DNA for the CDR3: TGTGCCTGGAGGTCCTGGAGTACGAACACTGAAGCTTTCTTT. Translated: CAWRSWSTNTEAFF.

This chain joins TRBV5-1 and TRBJ1-4, with TRBD1 as a possible D gene (5 bases). The germline V and J ends were trimmed by 6 bases and 2 bases, with 11 bases remaining between them. Per germline, CDR1 SGHRS and CDR2 YFSETQ. This CDR3 spans 14 amino acids. The CDR3 region is CASTRDGTNEKLFF. The CDR3, as DNA: TGCGCCAGCACCAGGGATGGCACTAATGAAAAACTGTTTTTT.

This clone was seen a few times. The gene calls are TRBV28 and TRBJ1-1, with 8 bases aligning to TRBD1. Germline CDR1 and CDR2: MDHEN and SYDVKM. The V segment lost 6 bases and the J segment 11 bases; nucleotides outside the gene matches: 5. The CDR3 is made up of 11 amino acids. DNA for the CDR3: TGTGCCAGCAGCCGGGACAGGTGGGCTTTCTTT. Translation: CASSRDRWAFF.

The V and J genes are TRBV29-1 and TRBJ1-1; D not resolved. The germline CDR1 and CDR2 sequences are SQVTM and ANQGSEA. V lost 4 bases and J lost 2, with 17 bases in between. The CDR3 totals 15 residues. The CDR3 sequence is CSVVAHRRHNTEAFF. The CDR3, as DNA: TGCAGCGTTGTAGCCCACCGGCGGCACAACACTGAAGCTTTCTTT.

V and J are TRBV21-1 and TRBJ2-7; TRBD2 is the table's D call, not checked against the DNA. TRBV21-1 is an annotated pseudogene. This CDR3 contains 18 residues. The CDR3 DNA follows: TGTGCCAGCAGCATGGGGAAAGTCGGACTAGCGGGACCCTACGAGCAGTACTTC. This translates into CASSMGKVGLAGPYEQYF.

V usage is TRBV19 and J usage is TRBJ1-4, with a possible D match to TRBD1 (6 bases). The germline gives CDR1 LNHDA, CDR2 SQIVND (reference sequence). There are 18 residues in the CDR3. V was pared by 5 bases and J by 1 base, with 20 bases between. Written as DNA, the CDR3 is TGTGCCAGTAGTTCGCGTCGGGGGGGCAGGATAACTAATGAAAAACTGTTTTTT. This sequence encodes CASSSRRGGRITNEKLFF.

This chain joins TRBV5-1 and TRBJ1-4; 7 bases agree with TRBD1. CDR3 length: 15 amino acids. Germline CDR1 reads SGHRS; CDR2 reads YFSETQ. Unmatched junction bases numbered 8, after V lost 5 bases and J lost 4 bases. CDR3: CASSPGAGGNEKLFF. CDR3 nucleotides: TGCGCCAGCAGTCCGGGGGCAGGGGGTAATGAAAAACTGTTTTTT.

V usage is TRBV3-1 (or the pseudogene TRBV3-2) and J usage is TRBJ2-2; maybe TRBD1 (6 bases). CDR1 is LGHDT and CDR2 is YNNKEL in the germline V gene (reference sequence). This CDR3 has 16 residues. Trimming shortened V by 4 bases and J by 5 bases, and 17 bases separated the two germline ends. In DNA form, the CDR3 reads TGTGCCAGCAGCCTACCACAGGGCCCGGGTACCGGGGAGCTGTTTTTT. It codes for CASSLPQGPGTGELFF.